This entry lists 23 T cell receptor beta chains sequenced from one sample in a study of OX40 agonist ivuxolimab in advanced cancers. Produced via immunoSEQ multiplex PCR; TCRdb's table is partial and in-frame only. This sample has about 11,000 clones, with approximately 86% found just once. This material consisted of CD4+ or CD8+ T cells sorted from blood, taken in a trial of the OX40 agonist ivuxolimab. The receptor set was obtained from an adult with an advanced solid tumor such as melanoma, head and neck, liver or kidney cancer.

About this clone itself: At one of its ends the junction is not consistent with the germline gene, which may arise from a read error. V and J are TRBV6-4 and TRBJ2-3; tentatively, D is TRBD1 (5 bases). This CDR3 comprises 15 residues. Germline V gene lookup returns CDR1 MRHNA and CDR2 SNTAGT. The CDR3 is CASSNSTESTDTQYF. In DNA, the CDR3 is TGTGCCAGCAGTAACTCGACAGAAAGCACAGATACGCAGTATTTT.

V is TRBV4-1 and J is TRBJ2-5; no clear D gene. CDR1 is MGHRA and CDR2 is YSYEKL in the germline V gene. The length of the CDR3 is 15 residues. The V end was cut by 1 base, the J end by 1 base, with 10 bases between. CDR3: CASSQAVSIQETQYF. The CDR3 bases are TGCGCCAGCAGCCAAGCAGTGAGTATCCAAGAGACCCAGTACTTC.

The rearrangement links TRBV6-5 to TRBJ1-4; D gene unclear. CDR1 and CDR2 (germline): MNHEY, SVGAGI. V was clipped by 4 bases and J by 10 bases, with 16 bases between them. The CDR3 spans 14 residues. CDR3 region: CASSFKPELGKLFF. The CDR3 DNA reads TGTGCCAGCAGTTTTAAGCCTGAACTTGGAAAACTGTTTTTT.

This clone was seen once. V usage is TRBV11-2 and J usage is TRBJ2-1; D might be TRBD1 (6 bases). Germline V gene sequence: CDR1 SGHAT, CDR2 FQNNGV. V shed 3 bases and J shed 0 bases, with 15 bases lying between them. This CDR3 region has 17 residues. Here the CDR3 DNA reads TGTGCCAGCAGCTTCACCGGGACATCGAGCTCCTACAATGAGCAGTTCTTC. It codes for CASSFTGTSSSYNEQFF.

The chain couples TRBV6-5 to TRBJ2-1; 11 positions match TRBD2. Losses at the gene ends were 5 bases for V and 3 bases for J; bases not matched to a gene: 3. The CDR3 is made up of 15 amino acids. The germline V gene encodes CDR1 MNHEY and CDR2 SVGAGI. The CDR3 DNA sequence: TGTGCCAGCAGTGCGACTAGCGGGGACTACAATGAGCAGTTCTTC. Its protein product is CASSATSGDYNEQFF.

The chain links TRBV28 to TRBJ2-3; 9 positions match TRBD2. Germline V CDR1 and CDR2: MDHEN, SYDVKM. The V segment lost 3 bases and the J segment 6 bases; nucleotides outside the gene matches: 4. This CDR3 region has 14 residues. This chain's CDR3 is CASSLGTSMDTQYF. The CDR3 coding sequence is TGTGCCAGCAGTTTGGGGACTAGCATGGATACGCAGTATTTT.

The rearrangement uses TRBV19 and TRBJ2-3, with TRBD1 as a possible D gene (5 bases). CDR3 length: 17 amino acids. Deletions cut 4 bases from V and 6 bases from J, with 23 bases between. Germline V gene sequence: CDR1 LNHDA, CDR2 SQIVND (reference sequence). CDR3 region: CASSSGYRQESPDTQYF. CDR3 coding DNA: TGTGCCAGTAGTAGCGGTTACAGGCAAGAAAGTCCTGATACGCAGTATTTT.

This clone was counted a few times. This chain joins TRBV15 and TRBJ1-5; tentatively, D is TRBD1 (6 bases). V gave up 2 bases and J gave up 6 bases, with 11 bases separating them. This CDR3 contains 14 residues. Germline CDR1 is LNHNV and CDR2 is YYDKDF (reference sequence). The CDR3 loop is CATSRRGGAQPQHF. CDR3 in DNA: TGTGCCACCAGCAGAAGGGGGGGGGCTCAGCCCCAGCATTTT.

The V gene is TRBV7-2, the J gene TRBJ2-3, with unresolved D. Trimming removed 1 base from V and 2 bases from J, with 10 bases in between. Germline CDR1 reads SGHTA; CDR2 reads FQGNSA. The length of the CDR3 is 15 residues. The DNA of the CDR3 is TGTGCCAGCAGCTTAGGAGCTATAACCACAGATACGCAGTATTTT. Translating it yields CASSLGAITTDTQYF.

The chain is built from TRBV7-9 and TRBJ2-3, with 12 bases aligning to TRBD2. Germline V lookup: CDR1 SEHNR, CDR2 FQNEAQ (reference sequence). Losses at the gene ends were 5 bases for V and 6 bases for J; bases not matched to a gene: 6. This CDR3 comprises 15 residues. The CDR3, as DNA: TGTGCCAGCAGCCCACAGACTAGCGGGAGTGATACGCAGTATTTT. As protein: CASSPQTSGSDTQYF.

The CDR3 nucleotides are TGTGCCAGCACCCTCCCTGGGGAGACCCAGTACTTC. Translation gives CASTLPGETQYF. The chain recombines TRBV6-5 with TRBJ2-5; D is undetermined. Trimming removed 7 bases at V and 5 bases at J, with 11 bases between. Looked up from germline, CDR1 is MNHEY and CDR2 is SVGAGI. The CDR3 spans 12 residues.

The rearrangement uses TRBV30 and TRBJ2-1; 10 nucleotides match TRBD2. Germline trimming cut 4 bases from V and 10 bases from J; bases unmatched to any gene: 10. The germline V gene encodes CDR1 GTSNPN and CDR2 SVGIG (reference sequence). The CDR3 has 14 residues. The CDR3 sequence: CAWKGTSALGEQFF. The CDR3 bases are TGTGCCTGGAAGGGGACTAGCGCGTTGGGAGAGCAGTTCTTC.

The rearrangement uses TRBV27 and TRBJ2-7, with 7 bases that match TRBD2. The CDR3 is made up of 17 amino acids. V was pared by 4 bases and J by 5 bases, with 17 bases of the junction left unmatched. Per the germline V gene, CDR1 is MNHEY and CDR2 is SMNVEV (reference sequence). CDR3 loop: CASSSPDSAGVGNEQYF. CDR3 DNA sequence: TGTGCCAGCAGTTCCCCGGATTCGGCGGGAGTGGGCAACGAGCAGTACTTC.

The V gene is TRBV6-1, the J gene TRBJ1-5, with TRBD1 matching over 9 bases. J was trimmed by 2 bases and V by 6 bases; bases with no gene match: 2. This CDR3 is 14 amino acids long. The V gene's germline CDR1 is MNHNS and CDR2 SASEGT. CDR3 coding DNA: TGTGCCAGCAGGGACAGGGGTGGCAATCAGCCCCAGCATTTT. Its translation: CASRDRGGNQPQHF.

By share, this clone counts as medium-sized. This chain uses TRBV7-8 with TRBJ2-5; 7 bases are shared with TRBD1. Trimming removed 5 bases from V and 5 bases from J; junction bases left unmatched: 8. CDR3 length: 14 residues. Germline V gives CDR1 SGHVS, CDR2 FQNEAQ. Here the CDR3 DNA reads TGTGCCAGCAGCCCGGGACAGCATTGGGAGACCCAGTACTTC. It specifies CASSPGQHWETQYF.

V is TRBV15 and J is TRBJ2-7; 7 nucleotides agree with TRBD1. Germline assignment: CDR1 LNHNV and CDR2 YYDKDF (reference sequence). The CDR3 has 13 residues. V gave up 5 bases and J gave up 4 bases; unmatched junction bases: 5. Here the CDR3 reads CATSGQAGYEQYF. DNA of the CDR3: TGTGCCACCAGCGGACAGGCCGGATACGAGCAGTACTTC. The full variable domain, rest sourced from reference TRBV15 and TRBJ2-7, is DAMVIQNPRYQVTQFGKPVTLSCSQTLNHNVMYWYQQKSSQAPKLLFHYYDKDFNNEADTPDNFQSRRPNTSFCFLDIRSPGLGDTAMYLCATSGQAGYEQYFGPGTRLTVT.

Points on this clone: A read error may produce the germline difference seen at one junction end. V gene TRBV7-9 combines with J gene TRBJ2-7; D gene unclear. CDR1 SEHNR and CDR2 FQNEAQ come from the germline V gene (reference sequence). The CDR3 is 8 residues long. CDR3 nucleotide sequence: TGTGCCAGCAGCAGGGTCCGGTTC. Translated: CASSRVRF.

The rearrangement uses TRBV5-6 and TRBJ2-2; the D is unclear. Deletions cut 0 bases from V and 5 bases from J, with 5 bases between. In germline, CDR1 is SGHDT, CDR2 YYEEEE. The CDR3 extends over 13 amino acids. The DNA of the CDR3 is TGTGCCAGCAGCTTGGAGGCGACCGGGGAGCTGTTTTTT. Residues: CASSLEATGELFF.

The V and J genes are TRBV21-1 and TRBJ1-1. TRBV21-1 corresponds to a pseudogene. This CDR3 is built from 15 residues. CDR3 coding DNA: TGTGCCAGCAGCCCGAAACGGGGCGACACCTCTGAAGCTTTCTTT. Translation gives CASSPKRGDTSEAFF.

The chain joins TRBV6-5 to TRBJ2-7, with TRBD1 as a possible D gene (5 bases). CDR1 is MNHEY, CDR2 SVGAGI, per germline. The CDR3 runs to 13 residues. V was cut by 2 bases and J by 1 base, with 6 bases left in between. CDR3 nucleotides: TGTGCCAGCAGTTACGGGGCTTCCTACGAGCAGTACTTC. Its translation: CASSYGASYEQYF.

This rearrangement joins TRBV5-6 to TRBJ2-1, with 7 bases matching TRBD2. This CDR3 region has 16 residues. V lost 5 bases to trimming and J lost 0 bases; unmatched junction nucleotides: 8. Germline V lookup: CDR1 SGHDT, CDR2 YYEEEE. The CDR3 is CASRPLAEISYNEQFF. Written as DNA, the CDR3 is TGTGCCAGCAGACCTCTAGCGGAGATCTCCTACAATGAGCAGTTCTTC.

This clone was counted between two and nine times. This sequence joins TRBV27 and TRBJ1-1, with a possible D match to TRBD1 (6 bases). Germline V gives CDR1 MNHEY, CDR2 SMNVEV (reference sequence). Trimming removed 6 bases at V and 6 bases at J, with 17 bases between. CDR3 size: 14 residues. The CDR3 DNA follows: TGTGCCAGCAGAATGTCGGGGGCCGGCTCTGAAGCTTTCTTT. This encodes CASRMSGAGSEAFF.

The rearrangement links TRBV13 to TRBJ2-3; D may be TRBD2 (6 bases). Per germline, CDR1 PRHDT and CDR2 FYEKMQ (reference sequence). The CDR3 extends over 14 amino acids. Trimming took 5 bases from V and 3 from J, leaving 12 bases between them. DNA of the CDR3: TGTGCCAGCAGCGCTGGGACTTTAACAGATACGCAGTATTTT. Translation: CASSAGTLTDTQYF.